These T cell receptor beta chains were read from a single sample in a study of spatial heterogeneity in lung cancer. TCRdb analysed the 5' RACE reads with MiXCR anew, one entry per CDR3 protein. The data show under 4,500 distinct CDR3 sequences, 6% seen once. The source was lung tumor tissue, collected at surgery. The receptor set was obtained from a male donor with early-stage non-small cell lung cancer. CDR3s include the opening cysteine and the closing phenylalanine or tryptophan. Each record gives: clone size, J gene, V gene, D gene, CDR3 DNA, CDR3 protein. A D gene is named only where the DNA matches it firmly. A row's size may be missing; if present it is once, few, many or a size class.

medium-sized	TRBJ2-1	TRBV30	.	TGTGCCTGCCAGGGAGCCTTTTATGGTGAGCAGTTCTTC	CACQGAFYGEQFF
.	TRBJ2-2	TRBV11-2	.	TGTGCCAGCAGCCTCTACGCCACGGCCGGGGAGCTGTTTTTT	CASSLYATAGELFF
large	TRBJ1-2	TRBV5-5	.	TGTGCCAGCGGGAGTGGGACGGCTGGATATGGCTACACCTTC	CASGSGTAGYGYTF
many	TRBJ2-3	TRBV23-1	TRBD1	TGCGCCAGCATTAGTAGGTCATCCGGGACAGATTCAGATACGCAGTATTTT	CASISRSSGTDSDTQYF
medium-sized	TRBJ2-7	TRBV11-1	.	TGTGCCAGCAGCCCTTCCCGGGTTTTCCGGGGCGAGCAGTACTTC	CASSPSRVFRGEQYF
medium-sized	TRBJ1-6	TRBV7-9	.	TGTGCCAGCACCCTCCCGGGGGGCAATTCACCCCTCCACTTT	CASTLPGGNSPLHF
few	TRBJ2-5	TRBV9	.	TGTGCCAGCTCCGTTTGGGGGGCGGGTAAAGAGACCCAGTACTTC	CASSVWGAGKETQYF
.	TRBJ2-6	TRBV5-1	.	TGCGCCAGTGGCCCGGGGTACTCTGGGGCCAACGTCCTGACTTTC	CASGPGYSGANVLTF
many	TRBJ2-7	TRBV18	.	TGTGCCAGCTCACCCCGTGGGACAAGCTCCTACGAGCAGTACTTC	CASSPRGTSSYEQYF
medium-sized	TRBJ2-7	TRBV5-1	.	TGCGCCAGCAGCTTGACAGGAGGAACCTACGAGCAGTACTTC	CASSLTGGTYEQYF
medium-sized	TRBJ1-1	TRBV7-9	TRBD1	TGTGCCAGCAGGAGAGAGACAGGGACTGGCACTGAAGCTTTCTTT	CASRRETGTGTEAFF
medium-sized	TRBJ2-1	TRBV6-6	TRBD2	TGTGCCAGCGGGACTAGCGGGTACAATGAGCAGTTCTTC	CASGTSGYNEQFF
medium-sized	TRBJ2-3	TRBV20-1	.	TGCAGTGCTAGAGTTAGCGAGTACACAGATACGCAGTATTTT	CSARVSEYTDTQYF
medium-sized	TRBJ1-6	TRBV20-1	.	TGCAGTGCTAGTGGGGGGAGTAATTCACCCCTCCACTTT	CSASGGSNSPLHF
many	TRBJ2-5	TRBV7-2	.	TGTGCCAGCAGCTTAGACGGGGCAGGTGGTAGGGGGACCCAGTACTTC	CASSLDGAGGRGTQYF
medium-sized	TRBJ2-2	TRBV5-5	.	TGTGCCAGCAGATCCCTACCGCTTTCTGGGGGCGGATACACCGGGGAGCTGTTTTTT	CASRSLPLSGGGYTGELFF
many	TRBJ2-5	TRBV12-3/TRBV12-4	.	TGTGCCAGCAGCCTACCGTCTAGCCGCGATGTCCAAGAGACCCAGTACTTC	CASSLPSSRDVQETQYF
.	TRBJ2-7	TRBV3-1	TRBD1	TGTGCCAGCAGCCCCGCCGGGACAGGGGGCGAGCAGTACTTC	CASSPAGTGGEQYF